Listed below are T cell receptor beta chains from one sample, sequenced in a study of blood T cells in healthy people across ages. One entry per CDR3 protein, called by TCRdb with MiXCR from the 5' RACE reads. The sample lists over 600,000 distinct CDR3 sequences; more than 35% were seen once. Sequencing was carried out using blood. The receptor set was obtained from a man of 80 years or more in good health. CDR3s include the opening cysteine and the closing phenylalanine or tryptophan. A D gene is named only where the DNA matches it firmly. The size of a clone is reported for some rows only, either as once, few or many, or as a class for expanded clones.

DNA | CDR3 | size | J | V | D
TGTGCCAGCAGTTCTGGACAGGGCTTTCCTGAAGCTTTCTTT | CASSSGQGFPEAFF | NA | TRBJ1-1 | TRBV12-3/TRBV12-4 | TRBD1
TGCAGTGCTCCCCCCCCTGGACTAGAGACCCAGTACTTC | CSAPPPGLETQYF | few | TRBJ2-5 | TRBV20-1 | NA
TGCAGTGCCTTCGACAGGAGCAATCAGCCCCAGCATTTT | CSAFDRSNQPQHF | NA | TRBJ1-5 | TRBV20-1 | NA
TGTGCCAGCAGCTTAACTAGCGGGGGCACGACAGATACGCAGTATTTT | CASSLTSGGTTDTQYF | NA | TRBJ2-3 | TRBV5-4 | TRBD2
TGTGCCTGGAGTGTTTCAGGGGATCAGCCCCAGCATTTT | CAWSVSGDQPQHF | few | TRBJ1-5 | TRBV30 | NA
TGCAGCGTTGTGGGAGCGGGAGGAGAGACCCAGTACTTC | CSVVGAGGETQYF | few | TRBJ2-5 | TRBV29-1 | TRBD2
TGTGCCAGCAGCTTCCCCAGGGGGGGATCTTCTTTAGATACGCAGTATTTT | CASSFPRGGSSLDTQYF | NA | TRBJ2-3 | TRBV11-1 | NA
TGTGCCATTGCAGCTAGCGGGACCTCTAACTACGAGCAGTACTTC | CAIAASGTSNYEQYF | few | TRBJ2-7 | TRBV10-3 | TRBD2
TGCAGCGTTGGGGGGAGCGGCAACACCTTC | CSVGGSGNTF | NA | TRBJ1-2 | TRBV29-1 | NA
TGTGCCACCAGCAGAGAGAGGACGGGACCCTACGAGCAGTACTTC | CATSRERTGPYEQYF | few | TRBJ2-7 | TRBV15 | NA
TGTGCTAGCAGCCCGTCGGCGAGATCTGGGGAGCAGTACTTC | CASSPSARSGEQYF | NA | TRBJ2-5 | TRBV7-7 | NA
TGTGCCACCAGCAGTCCGGACAGGCCCGCCCATGAGCAGTTCTTC | CATSSPDRPAHEQFF | NA | TRBJ2-1 | TRBV15 | TRBD1
TGCGCCAGCAGCCAAGAGCTAGCGGGAAACGAGCAGTACTTC | CASSQELAGNEQYF | NA | TRBJ2-7 | TRBV4-3 | TRBD2
TGTGCCAGCAGCCGACTCTCCTCCGGGCAGGACTATAATTCACCCCTCCACTTT | CASSRLSSGQDYNSPLHF | few | TRBJ1-6 | TRBV7-2 | NA
TGCAGTGCGAACTTCGAAGGGACAGGGCGAAGCGAGCAGTACTTC | CSANFEGTGRSEQYF | NA | TRBJ2-7 | TRBV20-1 | TRBD1
TGCGCCAGCAGCCAAGGGTGGCAGGGACGCGAGAATGAGCAGTTCTTC | CASSQGWQGRENEQFF | many | TRBJ2-1 | TRBV4-3 | NA
TGCAGCGTTGCCGACAGCCTCACAGATACGCAGTATTTT | CSVADSLTDTQYF | NA | TRBJ2-3 | TRBV29-1 | NA
TGTGCCAGCAGTGCCGTACGCGGCGAGGCCCTCCACTTT | CASSAVRGEALHF | NA | TRBJ1-6 | TRBV7-3 | NA
TGCAGTGTAGCAACGAAACGGGGCTACGAGCAGTACTTC | CSVATKRGYEQYF | many | TRBJ2-7 | TRBV20-1 | NA
TGCGCCAGCAGCTTCGTGGGAGTTGATGAAAAACTGTTTTTT | CASSFVGVDEKLFF | many | TRBJ1-4 | TRBV5-1 | NA
TGTGCCAGCAGCGGAGAAGGGGACAGAACTTATGGCTACACCTTC | CASSGEGDRTYGYTF | few | TRBJ1-2 | TRBV9 | TRBD1
TGTGCCAGCAGTCTCGGACTACCGTCGAACACCGGGGAGCTGTTTTTT | CASSLGLPSNTGELFF | NA | TRBJ2-2 | TRBV27 | NA
TGTGCCAGTACCCACCCCGAGCAGCCCCAGCATTTT | CASTHPEQPQHF | NA | TRBJ1-5 | TRBV19 | NA
TGTGCCAGCAGCCTAATCGTCAAGGTGGGGGAGCAGTTCTTC | CASSLIVKVGEQFF | NA | TRBJ2-1 | TRBV12-3/TRBV12-4 | NA
TGTGCCAGCAGCTTACGGGGACAAGGTTCACCCCTCCACTTT | CASSLRGQGSPLHF | NA | TRBJ1-6 | TRBV7-3 | NA
TGTGCCAGCAGCTCCGGGACTTACTACGAGCAGTACTTC | CASSSGTYYEQYF | NA | TRBJ2-7 | TRBV5-6 | NA
TGCAGCGTTGAAGCATATAGCGGAAACACCGGGGAGCTGTTTTTT | CSVEAYSGNTGELFF | NA | TRBJ2-2 | TRBV29-1 | NA
TGTGCCAGCAGTTTGTACGGGGGAGAAGTTGGCTACACCTTC | CASSLYGGEVGYTF | NA | TRBJ1-2 | TRBV27 | NA
TGTGCCAGCAGGCCGGGACTAGCGGGAGGAAAGGATGAGCAGTTCTTC | CASRPGLAGGKDEQFF | NA | TRBJ2-1 | TRBV6-6 | TRBD2
TGTGCCAGCAGTTTACGAGCGGGAGTCGATTACGAGCAGTACTTC | CASSLRAGVDYEQYF | NA | TRBJ2-7 | TRBV27 | TRBD2
TGTGCCAGCAGCCCGACAATCAACAGGGGGCGCGGCTATGAGCAGTTCTTC | CASSPTINRGRGYEQFF | NA | TRBJ2-1 | TRBV7-9 | TRBD1
TGCAGCGTTGCTCCACTAGCGCCCCTTGGGGGTGAGCAGTACTTC | CSVAPLAPLGGEQYF | NA | TRBJ2-5 | TRBV29-1 | TRBD2
TGTGCCAGCAGTTTGGGCAGGAGAGCGGGAGTAACCTACGAGCAGTACTTC | CASSLGRRAGVTYEQYF | few | TRBJ2-7 | TRBV12-3/TRBV12-4 | TRBD2
TGTGCCAGCAGTTACCCCACTAGCGGGACTCCGCAGTATTTT | CASSYPTSGTPQYF | few | TRBJ2-3 | TRBV6-2/TRBV6-3 | TRBD2
TGCAGTGCTGACATGGGTGATGGGAGGGGGTGGGAGACCCAGTACTTC | CSADMGDGRGWETQYF | few | TRBJ2-5 | TRBV20-1 | NA
TGCAGTGCTAATGGGGGTAATGAGCAGTTCTTC | CSANGGNEQFF | NA | TRBJ2-1 | TRBV20-1 | NA
TGCAGCGTTGAGGGGCTAGCGGGAGATCTGGGGGAGACCCAGTACTTC | CSVEGLAGDLGETQYF | many | TRBJ2-5 | TRBV29-1 | TRBD2
TGTGCCAGCAGTTTATCCGGGACCATCCCAAATTACGAGCAGTACTTC | CASSLSGTIPNYEQYF | NA | TRBJ2-7 | TRBV27 | NA
TGTGCCAGCAGTAGGACTCGGGACACCCGAGGAGGAGAGACCCAGTACTTC | CASSRTRDTRGGETQYF | NA | TRBJ2-5 | TRBV6-6 | NA
TGCAGTGCTAGAGCTCTCTGGCTAGCGGGAGTGAGGGATACGCAGTATTTT | CSARALWLAGVRDTQYF | NA | TRBJ2-3 | TRBV20-1 | TRBD2
TGCGCCAGCAGTTCGAGCAGGGGGCCTGCCAACACCGGGGAGCTGTTTTTT | CASSSSRGPANTGELFF | NA | TRBJ2-2 | TRBV5-1 | TRBD1
TGTGCCTGGTACGAGGATTCGGCGAACACTGAAGCTTTCTTT | CAWYEDSANTEAFF | NA | TRBJ1-1 | TRBV30 | NA